The clone carrying this TCR beta chain was picked up many times. The antigen is unknown. This record belongs to a study of T-cell reconstitution after alpha-beta-depleted transplantation in children. Study observations and caveats: In some patients, recipient T cells and intrathymic progenitors surviving conditioning explained high day-60 diversity.

Preparation of the TCRbeta library used unique molecular identifiers. TCRdb passed the PCR reads through MiXCR, listing each CDR3 protein once. Here the sample spans 500,000 to 750,000 distinct CDR3 sequences, over 10% being singletons. The sequence came from a male patient younger than 18 who had a stem cell transplant for acute myeloid leukemia, so the T cells may come from the graft donor. Sequences were derived from PBMCs, mostly from graft donor cells, sampled 360 days after TCRalphabeta/CD19-depleted stem cell transplant.

CDR3 DNA: TGCAGTGCTACACCGAGGACAGGGTTCCCCGGGGAGCTGTTTTTT. It specifies CSATPRTGFPGELFF. The V gene is TRBV20-1, the J gene TRBJ2-2, with 8 positions matching TRBD1. There are 15 residues in the CDR3. Germline-derived CDR1 and CDR2 are DFQATT and SNEGSKA (reference sequence). The V segment lost 4 bases and the J segment 6 bases; nucleotides outside the gene matches: 10.